Shown below are 30 T cell receptor beta chains from a single sample sequenced in a study of T cells in Graves' hyperthyroidism and ophthalmopathy. RNA transcripts provided the source from which TCR beta CDR3 regions were amplified. HTBI primers drove first-round RT-PCR of the TCR CDR3. TCRdb analysed the multiplex PCR reads with MiXCR anew, one entry per CDR3 protein. The table has 400,000 to 500,000 distinct CDR3 sequences, around 13% seen once. Material for sequencing was blood. Source of these receptors: a woman aged 18-35 years with Graves' hyperthyroidism.

This clonotype was observed a few times. The chain employs TRBV4-2 and TRBJ2-4, with 15 positions matching TRBD2. The V gene's germline CDR1 is LGHNA and CDR2 YNFKEQ. Trimming took 2 bases from V and 5 from J; bases not matched to a gene: 4. The CDR3 has 17 amino acids. CDR3 coding DNA: TGTGCCAGCAGCCAATGGACTAGCGGGAGGGCCGAAAACATTCAGTACTTC. Translated: CASSQWTSGRAENIQYF.

This clonotype was seen at least ten times. The chain employs TRBV29-1 and TRBJ1-1, with D unresolved. CDR3 length equals 12 residues. V was pared by 4 bases and J by 0 bases, with 6 bases between. The germline V gene encodes CDR1 SQVTM and CDR2 ANQGSEA. The CDR3 sequence: CSVVQMNTEAFF. The CDR3 DNA reads as TGCAGCGTTGTACAGATGAACACTGAAGCTTTCTTT.

About this clonotype itself: A much bigger clone sits one base away, suggesting this may be a read error. V and J are TRBV9 and TRBJ2-3; 10 nucleotides align to TRBD1. The CDR3 loop spans 16 amino acids. With V trimmed by 2 bases and J by 4 bases, 7 bases remained unmatched. In germline, CDR1 is SGDLS, CDR2 YYNGEE. The CDR3 region is CASSVTTGGEADTQYF. The CDR3 bases are TGTGCCAGCAGCGTTACGACAGGGGGCGAGGCAGATACGCAGTATTTT.

There are many counts of this clonotype. The genes are TRBV20-1 and TRBJ2-7; 8 positions match TRBD2. The CDR3 length is 13 residues. V gave up 3 bases and J gave up 6 bases; unmatched junction bases: 7. Per the germline V gene, CDR1 is DFQATT and CDR2 is SNEGSKA (reference sequence). CDR3 protein: CSASWREAGEQYF. Here the CDR3 DNA reads TGCAGTGCTAGCTGGCGGGAGGCGGGCGAGCAGTACTTC.

This clonotype was observed at least ten times. The V gene is TRBV7-2, the J gene TRBJ2-1; TRBD1 matches 9 bases. CDR3 length: 18 amino acids. Germline V gene sequence: CDR1 SGHTA, CDR2 FQGNSA. The junction had 12 bases not matched to a gene; V was cut back by 3 bases and J by 3 bases. CDR3 in DNA: TGTGCCAGCAGCTTGGGTTTGGGGACAGGGAACTACTACAATGAGCAGTTCTTC. Residues: CASSLGLGTGNYYNEQFF.

This clonotype was seen ten or more times. The V and J genes are TRBV5-5 and TRBJ2-3; D is undetermined. Germline V gene sequence: CDR1 SGHKS, CDR2 YYEKEE (reference sequence). The length of the CDR3 is 12 residues. V shed 6 bases and J shed 2 bases, with 7 bases lying between them. The DNA for the CDR3 is TGTGCCAGCACCGACTCCACAGATACGCAGTATTTT. It yields the protein CASTDSTDTQYF.

This clonotype was seen more than once but under ten times. The V gene is TRBV10-1, the J gene TRBJ2-7; 10 bases align to TRBD2. This CDR3 has 15 residues. J gave up 5 bases and V 3 bases, and 7 bases lay outside the gene matches. The germline CDR1 and CDR2 sequences are WNHNN and SYGVQD (reference sequence). The CDR3 DNA sequence: TGCGCCAGCAGTGATTCTGGGCTAGCGGGAGACGAGCAGTACTTC. Translated, it gives CASSDSGLAGDEQYF.

This clonotype was seen repeatedly, ten times or more. The rearrangement joins TRBV28 to TRBJ2-3; a weak D match, TRBD1 (6 bases). Germline lookup yields CDR1 MDHEN and CDR2 SYDVKM. This CDR3 contains 15 residues. Trimming left V 7 bases short and J 1 base short, with 15 bases between. The CDR3 DNA reads TGTGCCAGCACCTCGAGGGGGATGGGCACAGATACGCAGTATTTT. It codes for CASTSRGMGTDTQYF.

This clonotype was recorded many times. The chain links TRBV5-1 to TRBJ2-7, with 7 bases matching TRBD1. The V gene end was trimmed by 3 bases and the J gene end by 3 bases; junction bases not matched to a gene: 9. This CDR3 region has 15 residues. Germline CDR1 reads SGHRS; CDR2 reads YFSETQ. The CDR3 bases are TGCGCCAGCAGCTCCCGAGACAGGGTCGGCTACGAGCAGTACTTC. Translating gives CASSSRDRVGYEQYF.

This clonotype was recorded many times. This rearrangement joins TRBV27 to TRBJ1-1; D is undetermined. Germline V gene sequence: CDR1 MNHEY, CDR2 SMNVEV (reference sequence). The CDR3 contains 12 residues. The V end lost 10 bases, the J end lost 4 bases, and 13 bases lay between the germline ends. DNA of the CDR3: TGTGCCACCCCAGGACGGTCCACTGAAGCTTTCTTT. Translating gives CATPGRSTEAFF.

In its sample, this clonotype was seen many times. The V call is TRBV18, the J call TRBJ1-6; possible D gene TRBD1, 6 bases. Germline V lookup: CDR1 KGHSH, CDR2 LQKENI. V gave up 8 bases and J gave up 9 bases, with 17 bases separating them. The CDR3 is 14 residues long. The CDR3 coding sequence is TGTGCCAGCGCCGCCGGGACAAAAGGTTCACCCCTCCACTTT. Translated: CASAAGTKGSPLHF. Variable domain in full (rest from reference TRBV18 and TRBJ1-6): NAGVMQNPRHLVRRRGQEARLRCSPMKGHSHVYWYRQLPEEGLKFMVYLQKENIIDESGMPKERFSAEFPKEGPSILRIQQVVRGDSAAYFCASAAGTKGSPLHFGNGTRLTVT.

This clonotype was recorded many times. This chain connects TRBV28 to TRBJ2-3; D not certain. This CDR3 region has 13 residues. Between the trimmed V and J ends, which lost 5 bases and 2 bases, there was a span of 8 bases. Germline V lookup: CDR1 MDHEN, CDR2 SYDVKM. The CDR3 region has the DNA TGTGCCAGCAGTCTACAATCCACAGATACGCAGTATTTT. This sequence encodes CASSLQSTDTQYF.

This clonotype was seen at least ten times. The chain combines TRBV29-1 with TRBJ2-7; 10 nucleotides align to TRBD2. CDR3 length: 15 amino acids. Germline values: CDR1 SQVTM, CDR2 ANQGSEA. V gave up 4 bases and J gave up 6 bases; unmatched junction bases: 12. Here the CDR3 reads CSVVGISSGSSEQYF. As DNA, the CDR3 is TGCAGCGTTGTAGGGATATCTAGCGGGAGTTCCGAGCAGTACTTC.

The CDR3 sequence: CASSLARPGQTVYEQYF. CDR3 sequence (DNA): TGTGCCAGCAGCTTAGCCAGGCCGGGACAGACCGTCTACGAGCAGTACTTC. The rearrangement links TRBV7-8 to TRBJ2-7; 7 nucleotides agree with TRBD1. Losses at the gene ends were 0 bases for V and 3 bases for J; bases not matched to a gene: 11. Germline lookup yields CDR1 SGHVS and CDR2 FQNEAQ. This CDR3 comprises 17 residues. The full variable domain, in which reference TRBV7-8 and TRBJ2-7 provide the parts outside the CDR3, is GAGVSQSPRYKVAKRGQDVALRCDPISGHVSLFWYQQALGQGPEFLTYFQNEAQLDKSGLPSDRFFAERPEGSVSTLKIQRTQQEDSAVYLCASSLARPGQTVYEQYFGPGTRLTVT.

This clonotype showed up many times. V and J are TRBV27 and TRBJ2-7; D gene unclear. CDR1 is MNHEY and CDR2 is SMNVEV in the germline V gene (reference sequence). This CDR3 contains 15 residues. V was cut by 3 bases and J by 6 bases, with 18 bases left in between. CDR3 amino acids: CASSLMGHAAAEQYF. Written as DNA, the CDR3 is TGTGCCAGCAGTTTGATGGGTCACGCGGCTGCCGAGCAGTACTTC.

This clonotype appeared a few times. A much larger clone differs from this one at a single base, so this may be a read error. The V and J genes are TRBV10-3 and TRBJ2-1; D is perhaps TRBD2 (6 bases). Looked up from germline, CDR1 is ENHRY and CDR2 is SYGVKD. The CDR3 sequence is 13 residues long. The CDR3 loop reads CTIKELAGDEQFF. The CDR3 DNA is TGTACCATCAAGGAACTAGCAGGCGATGAGCAGTTCTTC.

This chain joins TRBV4-2 and TRBJ2-3; no definite D call. V shed 0 bases and J shed 2 bases, with 18 bases lying between them. The CDR3 is 18 residues long. CDR1 LGHNA and CDR2 YNFKEQ come from the germline V gene. DNA for the CDR3: TGTGCCAGCAGCCAAGAAAAGTTTTCGGGCAGCTTCACAGATACGCAGTATTTT. Its translation: CASSQEKFSGSFTDTQYF.

This clonotype was counted a few times. The V and J genes are TRBV5-1 and TRBJ1-3; 12 bases agree with TRBD1. The CDR3 contains 19 residues. V gave up 0 bases and J gave up 0 bases; unmatched junction bases: 7. Germline CDR1 reads SGHRS; CDR2 reads YFSETQ. CDR3 residues: CASSLDGTGGPSSGNTIYF. The DNA for the CDR3 is TGCGCCAGCAGCTTGGATGGGACAGGGGGCCCTAGCTCTGGAAACACCATATATTTT.

This clonotype has at least ten counts. This chain links TRBV27 with TRBJ2-7; 10 nucleotides agree with TRBD1. CDR1 and CDR2 (germline): MNHEY, SMNVEV (reference sequence). Trimming cost V 7 bases and J 2 bases; bases outside gene matches: 8. CDR3 size: 15 residues. The CDR3 DNA is TGTGCCAGCAAATTGGGACAGGGGTCCCCCTACGAGCAGTACTTC. It specifies CASKLGQGSPYEQYF.

This clonotype was seen a few times. The gene calls are TRBV4-2 and TRBJ1-1, with D unresolved. Trimming pared 0 bases from V and 4 bases from J, leaving 15 bases between. The CDR3 loop spans 16 amino acids. Germline V lookup: CDR1 LGHNA, CDR2 YNFKEQ. Here the CDR3 DNA reads TGTGCCAGCAGCCAAGATAAGGTCGCGGGGAGCACTGAAGCTTTCTTT. Translation: CASSQDKVAGSTEAFF.

This clonotype was observed once. The chain recombines TRBV4-1 with TRBJ1-5; D is possibly TRBD1 (5 bases). The CDR3 is 16 amino acids. The V end was cut by 4 bases, the J end by 2 bases, with 15 bases between. Germline V gene sequence: CDR1 MGHRA, CDR2 YSYEKL. The CDR3 DNA is TGCGCCAGCAGCCCCCGGGACCGCCCGGGCAATCAGCCCCAGCATTTT. This gives the protein CASSPRDRPGNQPQHF.

The table lists this clonotype with many counts. The CDR3 sequence: CASSPGQGYQETQYF. The CDR3 nucleotides are TGTGCCAGCTCACCTGGACAGGGGTACCAAGAGACCCAGTACTTC. The V and J genes are TRBV18 and TRBJ2-5; the match to TRBD1 covers 9 bases. Germline lookup yields CDR1 KGHSH and CDR2 LQKENI. The CDR3 length is 15 residues. J gave up 0 bases and V 3 bases, and 2 bases lay outside the gene matches. The entire variable domain, with the rest obtained from reference TRBV18 and TRBJ2-5, is as follows: NAGVMQNPRHLVRRRGQEARLRCSPMKGHSHVYWYRQLPEEGLKFMVYLQKENIIDESGMPKERFSAEFPKEGPSILRIQQVVRGDSAAYFCASSPGQGYQETQYFGPGTRLLVL.

In its sample, this clonotype was seen many times. The chain is built from TRBV28 and TRBJ2-1; 8 bases are a match to TRBD1. The germline gives CDR1 MDHEN, CDR2 SYDVKM. J lost 8 bases, V lost 6 bases, and 12 bases had no gene match. CDR3 length equals 15 residues. In DNA form, the CDR3 reads TGTGCCAGCAGCCCCAGCGGACAGGGAAGCGATGAGCAGTTCTTC. Translation gives CASSPSGQGSDEQFF. The full variable domain, its missing parts supplied by reference TRBV28 and TRBJ2-1, is DVKVTQSSRYLVKRTGEKVFLECVQDMDHENMFWYRQDPGLGLRLIYFSYDVKMKEKGDIPEGYSVSREKKERFSLILESASTNQTSMYLCASSPSGQGSDEQFFGPGTRLTVL.

J is TRBJ2-2 and V is TRBV6-1; D unclear. CDR1 MNHNS and CDR2 SASEGT come from the germline V gene. The CDR3 spans 15 residues. V lost 1 base and J lost 4, with 10 bases in between. CDR3 sequence: CASSEGIVSTGELFF. CDR3 coding DNA: TGTGCCAGCAGTGAAGGAATTGTCAGCACCGGGGAGCTGTTTTTT.

This clonotype has ten or more counts. As DNA, the CDR3 is TGTGCCAGCAGCGTGGAGCCTTTTAGCACTGAAGCTTTCTTT. Protein product: CASSVEPFSTEAFF. The rearrangement uses TRBV9 and TRBJ1-1, with D unclear. Germline lookup yields CDR1 SGDLS and CDR2 YYNGEE. CDR3 length: 14 amino acids. Trimming took off 2 bases at V and 4 bases at J, with 12 bases between the two ends.

In the case of this clonotype: One end of the junction fails to match germline, which may point to a read error. The chain links TRBV30 to TRBJ1-2; D remains ambiguous. There are 13 residues in the CDR3. Germline CDR1 and CDR2: GTSNPN and SVGIG (reference sequence). The CDR3 sequence: CGWKAEGMGGYTF. The CDR3 nucleotides are TGTGGCTGGAAAGCCGAGGGTATGGGCGGCTACACCTTC.

This clonotype was recorded at least ten times. The rearrangement links TRBV12-3 or TRBV12-4 to TRBJ2-1, with a possible D match to TRBD1 (6 bases). This CDR3 spans 15 amino acids. The V and J ends lost 6 bases and 9 bases respectively, with 21 bases between them. The CDR3 loop reads CASSSTTYRVGEQFF. In DNA form, the CDR3 reads TGTGCCAGCAGCTCAACCACCTACAGGGTTGGTGAGCAGTTCTTC.

This clonotype has only a few counts. The CDR3 sequence is CASGSQGDTQYF. The DNA for the CDR3 is TGTGCCAGCGGCTCACAGGGCGATACGCAGTATTTT. This chain joins TRBV7-6 and TRBJ2-3, with a possible D match to TRBD1 (6 bases). The CDR3 loop spans 12 amino acids. CDR1 and CDR2 (germline): SGHVS, FNYEAQ. Trimming took off 8 bases at V and 6 bases at J, with 12 bases between the two ends.

This clonotype was detected ten times or more. V is TRBV11-3 and J is TRBJ1-1; 7 bases are shared with TRBD1. The V gene's germline CDR1 is SGHNT and CDR2 YENEEA. The V gene end was trimmed by 5 bases and the J gene end by 1 base; junction bases not matched to a gene: 4. The CDR3 extends over 14 amino acids. The CDR3 here is CASSQGQWNTEAFF. The DNA for the CDR3 is TGTGCCAGCAGCCAGGGACAGTGGAACACTGAAGCTTTCTTT.

This rearrangement joins TRBV19 to TRBJ2-5; 8 nucleotides line up with TRBD2. CDR1 and CDR2 (germline): LNHDA, SQIVND (reference sequence). V gave up 5 bases and J gave up 5 bases; unmatched junction bases: 10. The CDR3 has 15 amino acids. The CDR3 sequence is CASSFLGGRLETQYF. Here the CDR3 DNA reads TGTGCCAGTAGTTTCCTTGGCGGGAGGTTGGAGACCCAGTACTTC.